This T cell receptor (beta chain) appears in the sequencing data of a study of blood T cells in healthy people across ages. Germline lookup yields CDR1 SGHVS and CDR2 FQNEAQ. The CDR3 has 16 amino acids. J was trimmed by 3 bases and V by 5 bases; bases with no gene match: 6. The authors ran a second PCR of about 6 to 11 cycles using a sample-barcoded 5' primer and a J-beta primer mix. Using its own MiXCR run on the 5' RACE reads, TCRdb lists one record per CDR3 protein. The sample shows about 800,000 distinct CDR3 sequences, 58% of them seen only once. Each donor was a healthy Caucasian individual from Russia, aged 6 to 90.

This chain connects TRBV7-8 to TRBJ2-1; 11 bases match TRBD2. The specimen was blood. The sequence was collected from a man aged 30 to 39 in good health. CDR3 sequence: CASSAKGLAVYNEQFF. In DNA form, the CDR3 reads TGTGCCAGCAGCGCCAAGGGACTAGCGGTCTACAATGAGCAGTTCTTC.